This is a list of T cell receptor beta chains from one sample in a study of early T cells in non-severe SARS-CoV-2 infection. MiXCR, applied by TCRdb to the 5' RACE reads, yields one record per CDR3 protein. The table records about 80,000 distinct CDR3 sequences, 5% of them present only once. The sample was whole blood, taken at baseline. The origin of the receptors is an adult who was a healthcare worker with PCR-confirmed SARS-CoV-2 infection or an uninfected control (not recorded which). Each CDR3 is given with its conserved first and last residue. Each record gives: CDR3 DNA, CDR3 protein, D gene, CDR3 length, V gene, clone size, J gene. A D gene is named only where the DNA matches it firmly. For some rows the clone size is stated as once, few or many, or as a class when expanded; others skip it.

TGCGCCAGCAGCATATCAGGGGGGGCCAACGTCCTGACTTTC CASSISGGANVLTF - 14 TRBV5-1 few TRBJ2-6
TGTGCCAGCAGCTTAGCACCCCGGGAGCAAGAGACCCAGTACTTC CASSLAPREQETQYF - 15 TRBV7-8 - TRBJ2-5
TGCAGCGTTTGGGCTAGCGGGAACTCCTACGAGCAGTACTTC CSVWASGNSYEQYF TRBD2 14 TRBV29-1 many TRBJ2-7
TGTGCCAGCAGTTATGGGCGACAGGGGAAGACCCAGTACTTC CASSYGRQGKTQYF TRBD1 14 TRBV6-9 many TRBJ2-5
TGTGCCAGCAGTTACTGGACGGGGAACACCGGGGAGCTGTTTTTT CASSYWTGNTGELFF - 15 TRBV6-2/TRBV6-3 many TRBJ2-2
TGTGCCAGCAGTGTGGCTACCACTAGCACAGATACGCAGTATTTT CASSVATTSTDTQYF - 15 TRBV6-1 few TRBJ2-3
TGTGCCAGCAGCCAACCCCTACTAGCCTCCGAGACCCAGTACTTC CASSQPLLASETQYF - 15 TRBV7-9 - TRBJ2-5
TGTGCCAGCTCACCGCGGACAGGGGGGCACTCTGGAAACACCATATATTTT CASSPRTGGHSGNTIYF TRBD1 17 TRBV18 many TRBJ1-3
TGTGCCAGCAGTCTCGAGCGGCGGCAGTTCTTC CASSLERRQFF - 11 TRBV12-3/TRBV12-4 many TRBJ2-1
TGTGCCAGCAGCTCCCCGGGGCAGTACTACGAGCAGTACTTC CASSSPGQYYEQYF - 14 TRBV13 many TRBJ2-7
TGTGCCAGCAGCCCCCCCTCACCGACCGAGCAGTACTTC CASSPPSPTEQYF - 13 TRBV11-2 - TRBJ2-7
TGTGCCAGCAGTTGGGACAGGAAAAATCAGCCCCAGCATTTT CASSWDRKNQPQHF TRBD1 14 TRBV2 - TRBJ1-5
TGTGCCAGCAGCCTGGTTCAGAACACCGGGGAGCTGTTTTTT CASSLVQNTGELFF - 14 TRBV7-8 few TRBJ2-2
TGTGCCAGCAGCTTGGCGGCAGTTGGTGGTCTGATGCAAAATGAGCAGTTCTTC CASSLAAVGGLMQNEQFF - 18 TRBV5-6 few TRBJ2-1
TGCGCCAGCAGCACCGCCTCACAGGGGATTTACGGTGAGCAGTTCTTC CASSTASQGIYGEQFF TRBD1 16 TRBV5-1 many TRBJ2-1
TGTGCCAGCAGCTCCCCGGCTAGCGGGAGTTCCAGTGAGCAGTTCTTC CASSSPASGSSSEQFF TRBD2 16 TRBV11-2 many TRBJ2-1
TGTGCCAGCAGTGCCGACAGCCAAGAGACCCAGTACTTC CASSADSQETQYF - 13 TRBV2 few TRBJ2-5
TGTGCCAGCAGTTACGGGGCTAGCGGGAGTGGTGAGCAGTTCTTC CASSYGASGSGEQFF TRBD2 15 TRBV6-5 few TRBJ2-1
TGTGCCAGCAGCTCAATGGGGCAATCCACCGGGGAGCTGTTTTTT CASSSMGQSTGELFF - 15 TRBV7-9 - TRBJ2-2
TGTGCCAGCAGGAAAAATCTAGGGGGGATGGCGAGCAATCAGCCCCAGCATTTT CASRKNLGGMASNQPQHF - 18 TRBV6-5 many TRBJ1-5
TGTGCCAGCAGTTACTTGGGGACTAGCGGGAGGGCTGTCGGTGAGCAGTTCTTC CASSYLGTSGRAVGEQFF TRBD2 18 TRBV6-5 many TRBJ2-1
TGTGCCAGCAGCCGACAGGGGGCGCTTTACGAGCAGTACTTC CASSRQGALYEQYF TRBD1 14 TRBV12-3/TRBV12-4 - TRBJ2-7
TGCGCCAGCAGCGTTAGCGGGTACCAAGAGACCCAGTACTTC CASSVSGYQETQYF TRBD2 14 TRBV5-1 many TRBJ2-5
TGCAGCGCCCAGGGACAGGGGAGGAACGAGCAGTACTTC CSAQGQGRNEQYF TRBD1 13 TRBV29-1 many TRBJ2-7
TGCAGTGCTTTGGGACTAGCGGGGCTTTCTAATACGCAGTATTTT CSALGLAGLSNTQYF TRBD2 15 TRBV20-1 many TRBJ2-3
TGTGCCAGCAGCCCGGGGGGGGACCTCTCCTACGAGCAGTACTTC CASSPGGDLSYEQYF TRBD2 15 TRBV7-2 many TRBJ2-7
TGTGCCATCAGTGACGGCTATGAGCAGTTCTTC CAISDGYEQFF - 11 TRBV10-3 many TRBJ2-1
TGTGCCAGGCTAGACCCCTTCACAGGGGGTGAAGGTGGCTACACCTTC CARLDPFTGGEGGYTF TRBD1 16 TRBV6-1 many TRBJ1-2
TGCAGCGCCCTCCCCGGGACAGGCAACTACGAGCAGTACTTC CSALPGTGNYEQYF TRBD1 14 TRBV29-1 few TRBJ2-7
TGTGCCAGCAGCCCGGGGCAGGTGAACTATGGCTACACCTTC CASSPGQVNYGYTF - 14 TRBV7-9 - TRBJ1-2
TGTGCCAGCAGCAGCCTCCGACAGGGGTCAGGACTGGATACGCAGTATTTT CASSSLRQGSGLDTQYF TRBD1 17 TRBV27 few TRBJ2-3
TGTGCCAGCAGTTTGATGGGACAGCCCCAGCATTTT CASSLMGQPQHF - 12 TRBV28 many TRBJ1-5
TGTGCCAGCAGTCGGGGACTAGTGTTCACAGATACGCAGTATTTT CASSRGLVFTDTQYF TRBD2 15 TRBV6-5 - TRBJ2-3
TGTGCCAGCAGTTCCAGGGGTACCGAAGCTTTCTTT CASSSRGTEAFF - 12 TRBV6-5 - TRBJ1-1
TGTGCCAGCAGTCCGACAGGGAACACTGAAGCTTTCTTT CASSPTGNTEAFF - 13 TRBV12-3/TRBV12-4 - TRBJ1-1
TGCAGTCTTATCTCGGGAGGACCCTACAATGAGCAGTTCTTC CSLISGGPYNEQFF TRBD2 14 TRBV20-1 many TRBJ2-1
TGTGCCAGCAGCCACACAGACACGCAGTATTTT CASSHTDTQYF - 11 TRBV14 - TRBJ2-3
TGCGCCAGCAGTGACGCGGGTGTGCGGTCCAATGAGCAGTTCTTC CASSDAGVRSNEQFF - 15 TRBV10-1 many TRBJ2-1
TGTGCCAGCAGAGGACCGTTTCTAGATTACGAGCAGTACTTC CASRGPFLDYEQYF - 14 TRBV28 few TRBJ2-7
TGTGCCAGCAGCCAACAGGGGGGGATTTTTGCTTTCTTT CASSQQGGIFAFF TRBD1 13 TRBV3-1 - TRBJ1-1
TGTGCCAGCTCACCACTTAACACAAATCAGCCCCAGCATTTT CASSPLNTNQPQHF - 14 TRBV18 - TRBJ1-5
TGTGCCACCAGCAGAGATTTTACGGGCTCTGGAAACACCATATATTTT CATSRDFTGSGNTIYF - 16 TRBV15 few TRBJ1-3
TGTGCCAGCAGTTTACACGGGTCGAAAGGCTACACCTTC CASSLHGSKGYTF - 13 TRBV27 few TRBJ1-2
TGTGCCATCAATGACAGAAGCTACAATGAGCAGTTCTTC CAINDRSYNEQFF - 13 TRBV10-3 - TRBJ2-1
TGTGCCAGCAGGAAGACCGGACAGACTAGGCCTGGGGCCAACGTCCTGACTTTC CASRKTGQTRPGANVLTF - 18 TRBV25-1 many TRBJ2-6
TGTGCCAGCAAGTTGGGGGAGAACCTAAACTATGGCTACACCTTC CASKLGENLNYGYTF - 15 TRBV6-1 many TRBJ1-2
TGTGCCAGCAGTTTGACGCTCACTAACTATGGCTACACCTTC CASSLTLTNYGYTF - 14 TRBV6-5 - TRBJ1-2
TGTGCCAGCAGCCCGGGACCCACGTCGAGTGAGCAGTTCTTC CASSPGPTSSEQFF - 14 TRBV7-3 many TRBJ2-1
TGTGCCAACACGAGGGACCGTGGCACAGATACGCAGTATTTT CANTRDRGTDTQYF - 14 TRBV2 many TRBJ2-3
TGTGCCAGCAGCCCTGGACTAGCGCTTTACAATGAGCAGTTCTTC CASSPGLALYNEQFF TRBD2 15 TRBV6-6 many TRBJ2-1
TGTGCCAGCGGCGTAACCTACGAGCAGTACTTC CASGVTYEQYF - 11 TRBV5-6 - TRBJ2-7
TGTGCCAGCAGTTTATTCGGGGGTCAGCCCCAGCATTTT CASSLFGGQPQHF - 13 TRBV28 few TRBJ1-5
TGTGCCAGCAGTTACCAAGGCAGGGCTAGCGGGGAGCTGTTTTTT CASSYQGRASGELFF - 15 TRBV6-2/TRBV6-3 - TRBJ2-2
TGTGCCAGCTCACCGTGGACTAGCGGGACCACCGGGGAGCTGTTTTTT CASSPWTSGTTGELFF TRBD2 16 TRBV18 - TRBJ2-2
TGTGCCAGCAGCGTAGGACAAACTAGCACAGATACGCAGTATTTT CASSVGQTSTDTQYF - 15 TRBV9 - TRBJ2-3